Listed here are 4 T cell receptor beta chains from one sample, sequenced in a study of CXCR3-negative and CXCR3-positive naive CD8 T cells (dated by TCRdb to between 2018 and 2021). Sequencing used a NextSeq 550. The Human TCR Profiling Kit (MiLaboratory) was used to make UMI-labeled 5' RACE TRB cDNA libraries. Each CDR3 protein sequence appears as one entry after TCRdb reprocessed the reads, and no DNA is included. The table for this sample lists 84,000 or so distinct CDR3 sequences. Jointly, the top ten make up 1.5% to 2% of the sample. The sample comprised naive CXCR3- CD8+ T cells from blood. Sample cell subset or site, as interpreted from the label and publication: CD45RO-CCR7+CD27+CD95- naive CD8+ T cells lacking CXCR3 (TNR3-). The receptors derive from a human donor in good health. Some clones in this sample may be carry-over from other donors' samples.

The chain is built from TRBV7-3 and TRBJ2-1; the TRBD1 assignment by TCRdb is unverifiable without DNA. The CDR3 consists of 17 residues. From germline, CDR1 is SGHTA and CDR2 FQGTGA. The CDR3 sequence: CASSVAGGRSSYNEQFF.

The chain couples TRBV29-1 to TRBJ2-7. CDR1 is SQVTM, CDR2 ANQGSEA, per germline. There are 15 residues in the CDR3. The CDR3 spells CSVEFDHPLRNEQYF.

J is TRBJ2-2 and V is TRBV5-5; TCRdb calls TRBD2, which cannot be checked without DNA. The CDR3 has 17 amino acids. The germline V gene encodes CDR1 SGHKS and CDR2 YYEKEE (reference sequence). CDR3 in amino acids: CASSLEAAKRDTGELFF.

V usage is TRBV7-9 and J usage is TRBJ1-1. CDR1 SEHNR and CDR2 FQNEAQ come from the germline V gene (reference sequence). The CDR3 extends over 11 amino acids. CDR3 protein: CASRVSDEAFF.